This T cell receptor beta chain was retrieved from a study of breast tumors, draining lymph nodes, adjacent tissues (dated by TCRdb to between 2015 and 2016). Regarding the complete study: In breast cancer patients, the study compared the TCR beta repertoires of tumor, adjacent nontumor tissue and axillary lymph nodes. In human breast cancer, the study set out to evaluate how tumor, surrounding tissue and draining lymph node repertoires relate to one another and whether T cells may move between these sites.

Sequencing relied on an Illumina HiSeq 2000. TCR beta chain libraries were generated through multiplex PCR amplification. The amplified TCR beta chain products were analyzed by high-throughput sequencing. TCRdb trimmed public reads at Q25 via fastp, called clones via MiXCR and kept in-frame beta chains. Identical CDR3 protein sequences are pooled into one entry, listed with their most common genes and DNA. The table for this sample lists approximately 130,000 distinct CDR3 sequences; approximately 21% of them were counted only once. The ten largest make up about 2.2% of the sample. Overall study outcomes, separate from this receptor: The data were judged consistent with most tumor T cells deriving from the lymph node and then expanding within tumor tissue. In luminal-like breast cancer, tumor and nontumor tissue repertoires resembled each other significantly more than in basal-like breast cancer. Rather than being directly demonstrated, the conclusion that tumor T cells originate in lymph nodes was presented as consistent with a hypothesis. Tumor T-cell repertoires showed less diversity than lymph node repertoires and more diversity than nontumor tissue repertoires, and tumor T-cell repertoires showed preferential V and J gene usage.

CDR1 and CDR2 were assigned from the germline V gene as SNHLY and FYNNEI. The CDR3, from cysteine to phenylalanine, totals 13 residues. CDR3 DNA only is kept here, 39 bases in frame from base 1. V is shortened by 7 bases, J by 7 bases, and the region joining them spans 14 bases. The axillary draining lymph nodes of breast cancer patients were the source of the lymph node samples. This clonotype was counted many times. No cognate antigen has been identified for it. Within one base of it there is no much larger clone, and no base qualities were kept. Sample: axillary lymph node tissue. The chain uses TRBV2 and TRBJ2-1; the D gene is possibly TRBD2, with 5 bases matching. The source of this sequence is a female donor with breast cancer. Some clones in this sample may be carry-over from other donors' samples. The sequence in DNA is TGTGCCAGCATTGCGGACTCCTCTAATGAGCAGTTCTTC. This encodes CASIADSSNEQFF.